The next 27 T cell receptor beta chains were all read from a single sample in a study of blood T cell repertoires in COVID-19. This table comes from immunoSEQ multiplex PCR, and its TCRdb copy is limited to in-frame clones, with some not included. The sample lists around 64,000 clones, 85% to 90% occurring once. Sequencing used peripheral blood. Receptors were obtained from a man aged 45-65 years with active COVID-19.

This clone was seen once. The J gene is TRBJ1-2, the V gene TRBV7-2, with D tentatively TRBD1 (5 bases). The ends were cut back, 6 bases at V and 0 bases at J, with 11 bases in the middle. Germline CDR1 SGHTA, CDR2 FQGNSA. The CDR3 is made up of 14 amino acids. CDR3 sequence: CASRVGGANYGYTF. The CDR3 DNA reads TGTGCCAGCAGGGTGGGGGGAGCTAACTATGGCTACACCTTC.

The count of this clone is one. This chain uses TRBV6-5 with TRBJ2-1; D is unresolved. This CDR3 region has 12 residues. From germline, CDR1 is MNHEY and CDR2 SVGAGI. V was pared by 7 bases and J by 8 bases, with 12 bases between. The CDR3 protein is CASTQLPHEQFF. DNA for the CDR3: TGTGCCAGCACCCAACTCCCCCATGAGCAGTTCTTC.

The V and J genes are TRBV5-1 and TRBJ2-1; 12 bases match TRBD2. The J segment lost 6 bases and the V segment lost 0 bases, leaving 4 bases of the junction unmatched. The CDR3 contains 16 residues. Germline assignment: CDR1 SGHRS and CDR2 YFSETQ. The CDR3 region is CASSLVLAGGLNEQFF. In nucleotides, the CDR3 is TGCGCCAGCAGCTTGGTGCTAGCGGGGGGGCTCAATGAGCAGTTCTTC. The whole variable domain, filled in from reference TRBV5-1 and TRBJ2-1, reads KAGVTQTPRYLIKTRGQQVTLSCSPISGHRSVSWYQQTPGQGLQFLFEYFSETQRNKGNFPGRFSGRQFSNSRSEMNVSTLELGDSALYLCASSLVLAGGLNEQFFGPGTRLTVL.

The chain has TRBV18 and TRBJ2-4; 10 positions agree with TRBD2. The CDR3 loop spans 16 amino acids. V trimming: 1 base; J trimming: 6 bases; junction bases outside the gene matches: 6. CDR1 and CDR2 from the germline V gene are KGHSH and LQKENI. The CDR3 nucleotides are TGTGCCAGCTCACCACAGAGCGGGGGGGCCGGAAACATTCAGTACTTC. It codes for CASSPQSGGAGNIQYF. Full variable domain (outside the CDR3, taken from reference TRBV18 and TRBJ2-4): NAGVMQNPRHLVRRRGQEARLRCSPMKGHSHVYWYRQLPEEGLKFMVYLQKENIIDESGMPKERFSAEFPKEGPSILRIQQVVRGDSAAYFCASSPQSGGAGNIQYFGAGTRLSVL.

The rearrangement links TRBV6-5 to TRBJ2-7, with 7 bases that match TRBD1. The germline V gene encodes CDR1 MNHEY and CDR2 SVGAGI. The CDR3 runs to 14 residues. Trimming took 5 bases from V and 2 from J; bases not matched to a gene: 6. The CDR3 coding sequence is TGTGCCAGCAGTCGGGACAGCGGAGCCTACGAGCAGTACTTC. Translated: CASSRDSGAYEQYF.

The V and J genes are TRBV5-5 and TRBJ2-1; 14 bases agree with TRBD2. There are 17 residues in the CDR3. Germline V gives CDR1 SGHKS, CDR2 YYEKEE (reference sequence). J was trimmed by 9 bases and V by 0 bases; bases with no gene match: 8. CDR3 loop: CASSLAGLAGGQGEQFF. The CDR3 DNA reads as TGTGCCAGCAGCTTGGCCGGACTAGCGGGAGGTCAGGGTGAGCAGTTCTTC.

This chain connects TRBV6-2 or TRBV6-3 to TRBJ1-1, with 7 positions matching TRBD1. V lost 0 bases, J lost 1 base, and 11 bases stayed unmatched. This CDR3 is 18 amino acids long. Looked up from germline, CDR1 is MNHEY and CDR2 is SVGEGT. The CDR3 here is CASSYSSAYRGRNTEAFF. Here the CDR3 DNA reads TGTGCCAGCAGTTACTCTTCCGCATACAGGGGCCGGAACACTGAAGCTTTCTTT.

This chain connects TRBV18 to TRBJ2-3; TRBD2 agrees at 8 bases. The germline V gene has CDR1 KGHSH and CDR2 LQKENI. V dropped 3 bases and J dropped 3; count of bases not matched to a gene: 11. The CDR3 is 17 residues long. The CDR3, as DNA: TGTGCCAGCTCACCTTTGACTAGCGCTGAGGGGACAGATACGCAGTATTTT. Amino acid sequence: CASSPLTSAEGTDTQYF. Using reference TRBV18 and TRBJ2-3 for the parts outside the CDR3, the full variable domain is NAGVMQNPRHLVRRRGQEARLRCSPMKGHSHVYWYRQLPEEGLKFMVYLQKENIIDESGMPKERFSAEFPKEGPSILRIQQVVRGDSAAYFCASSPLTSAEGTDTQYFGPGTRLTVL.

The chain is built from TRBV7-2 and TRBJ2-7; 14 bases match TRBD2. CDR3 length: 16 residues. Trimming removed 5 bases from V and 4 bases from J; junction bases left unmatched: 7. Looked up from germline, CDR1 is SGHTA and CDR2 is FQGNSA. The CDR3 DNA is TGTGCCAGCAGCGTTGGCGGGACTAGCGGGAGTTACGAGCAGTACTTC. It encodes CASSVGGTSGSYEQYF.

The gene calls are TRBV5-1 and TRBJ2-7, with 7 positions matching TRBD1. CDR3 length equals 14 residues. The V gene's germline CDR1 is SGHRS and CDR2 YFSETQ. V shed 4 bases and J 1 base; nucleotides not matched to a gene: 5. The CDR3, as DNA: TGCGCCAGCAGCGCTGGGACAGATTCCTACGAGCAGTACTTC. This encodes CASSAGTDSYEQYF. Full variable domain (rest looked up from reference TRBV5-1 and TRBJ2-7): KAGVTQTPRYLIKTRGQQVTLSCSPISGHRSVSWYQQTPGQGLQFLFEYFSETQRNKGNFPGRFSGRQFSNSRSEMNVSTLELGDSALYLCASSAGTDSYEQYFGPGTRLTVT.

The DNA of the CDR3 is TGTGCCAGCAGTGACTCCCCACTAGCGGATTTCAATGAGCAGTTCTTC. Translation: CASSDSPLADFNEQFF. The chain joins TRBV6-4 to TRBJ2-1; 8 nucleotides agree with TRBD2. The CDR3 totals 16 residues. Germline trimming cut 0 bases from V and 6 bases from J; bases unmatched to any gene: 7. From germline, CDR1 is MRHNA and CDR2 SNTAGT.

This clone has a single count. J is TRBJ2-3 and V is TRBV6-5, with D tentatively TRBD2 (5 bases). In germline, CDR1 is MNHEY, CDR2 SVGAGI. The CDR3 extends over 13 amino acids. Deletions cut 4 bases from V and 5 bases from J, with 10 bases between. CDR3: CASSSGLLDTQYF. CDR3 sequence (DNA): TGTGCCAGCAGTTCCGGACTCTTAGATACGCAGTATTTT.

This clone was seen more than once but under ten times. V and J are TRBV7-2 and TRBJ1-1; no definite D call. Germline loops: CDR1 SGHTA, CDR2 FQGNSA. V dropped 5 bases and J dropped 1 base, with 8 bases sitting between them. The CDR3 is made up of 13 amino acids. The CDR3 here is CASSVTWNTEAFF. The CDR3 nucleotides read TGTGCCAGCAGCGTAACTTGGAACACTGAAGCTTTCTTT.

The CDR3 DNA sequence: TGCGCCAGCAGCTTGGCCCTCGGGATTCAAGAGACCCAGTACTTC. Residues: CASSLALGIQETQYF. The chain couples TRBV5-1 to TRBJ2-5; TRBD2 might be the D (5 bases). V was clipped by 0 bases and J by 2 bases, with 11 bases between them. The CDR3 consists of 15 residues. The V gene's germline CDR1 is SGHRS and CDR2 YFSETQ.

V usage is TRBV5-5 and J usage is TRBJ2-1; 8 nucleotides match TRBD2. Germline values: CDR1 SGHKS, CDR2 YYEKEE (reference sequence). J was trimmed by 7 bases and V by 4 bases; bases with no gene match: 13. CDR3 length equals 16 residues. As DNA, the CDR3 is TGTGCCAGCAGCCTGTCCCCAGCGGGAGTAGCAAATGAGCAGTTCTTC. Translation: CASSLSPAGVANEQFF.

The gene calls are TRBV4-1 and TRBJ1-1; tentative D call: TRBD1 (5 bases). CDR3 length equals 17 residues. Trimming took off 2 bases at V and 1 base at J, with 17 bases between the two ends. Germline V gene data show CDR1 as MGHRA and CDR2 as YSYEKL. Here the CDR3 reads CASSQPYDTGGNTEAFF. In nucleotides, the CDR3 is TGCGCCAGCAGCCAACCTTATGATACGGGGGGGAACACTGAAGCTTTCTTT.

Regarding this clone: Other DNA sequences in the same sample also yield this CDR3. The chain employs TRBV3-1 (or the pseudogene TRBV3-2) and TRBJ2-1; TRBD1 matches 8 bases. Trimming cost V 0 bases and J 3 bases; bases outside gene matches: 1. Germline V CDR1 and CDR2: LGHDT, YNNKEL (reference sequence). The CDR3 totals 15 residues. CDR3 nucleotides: TGTGCCAGCAGCCAAGACAGGGGGCGCTACAATGAGCAGTTCTTC. It encodes CASSQDRGRYNEQFF.

The CDR3 sequence is CSVDRGGEQYF. In DNA form, the CDR3 reads TGCAGCGTCGACCGGGGGGGCGAGCAGTACTTC. V is TRBV29-1 and J is TRBJ2-7; TRBD2 agrees at 8 bases. Trimming cost V 6 bases and J 6 bases; bases outside gene matches: 4. This CDR3 is built from 11 residues. Germline values: CDR1 SQVTM, CDR2 ANQGSEA.

As DNA, the CDR3 is TGTGCCAGCAGTTTACCCGGTCACTTCTCTGGAAACACCATATATTTT. It translates to CASSLPGHFSGNTIYF. The rearrangement uses TRBV28 and TRBJ1-3; D is uncertain. V lost 2 bases, J lost 0 bases, and 11 bases lay in between. Germline loops: CDR1 MDHEN, CDR2 SYDVKM. This CDR3 contains 16 residues.

In this sample, this clone turned up a few times. The chain joins TRBV9 to TRBJ2-7; D remains unclear. This CDR3 has 13 residues. Germline CDR1 is SGDLS and CDR2 is YYNGEE. Between the trimmed V and J ends, which lost 4 bases and 0 bases, there was a span of 8 bases. This CDR3 is CASSLQDSYEQYF. The DNA of the CDR3 is TGTGCCAGCAGCCTCCAGGACTCCTACGAGCAGTACTTC.

The sample holds one count of this clone. This rearrangement joins TRBV6-2 or TRBV6-3 to TRBJ2-2; tentative D call: TRBD1 (5 bases). The V and J ends lost 5 bases and 2 bases respectively, with 18 bases between them. The CDR3 totals 17 residues. Germline CDR1 reads MNHEY; CDR2 reads SVGEGT. Here the CDR3 DNA reads TGTGCCAGCAGTAAAGGGGCCAGGGCGATAAACACCGGGGAGCTGTTTTTT. Translation: CASSKGARAINTGELFF.

The chain links TRBV6-2 or TRBV6-3 to TRBJ2-2; D gene unclear. Between the trimmed V and J ends, which lost 4 bases and 4 bases, there was a span of 16 bases. The germline CDR1 and CDR2 sequences are MNHEY and SVGEGT. The CDR3 runs 16 residues. For the CDR3, the DNA is TGTGCCAGCAGTTTTTTTACCCCCCTCGGCACCGGGGAGCTGTTTTTT. Protein: CASSFFTPLGTGELFF.

In this sample, this clone turned up once. J is TRBJ2-6 and V is TRBV30; 8 nucleotides match TRBD1. Trimming took 3 bases from V and 2 from J; bases not matched to a gene: 12. The CDR3 has 18 residues. CDR1 is GTSNPN, CDR2 SVGIG, per germline (reference sequence). CDR3 sequence reads: CAWSGPQGALAGANVLTF. Written as DNA, the CDR3 is TGTGCCTGGAGCGGGCCCCAGGGGGCATTAGCTGGGGCCAACGTCCTGACTTTC.

The V and J genes are TRBV6-5 and TRBJ1-4; D unclear. CDR1 is MNHEY and CDR2 is SVGAGI in the germline V gene. V lost 0 bases, J lost 1 base, and 9 bases lay in between. The CDR3 has 16 residues. CDR3 DNA: TGTGCCAGCAGTTACTCTTTGGAGAAAACTAATGAAAAACTGTTTTTT. Encoded protein: CASSYSLEKTNEKLFF.

The gene calls are TRBV7-3 and TRBJ2-3; TRBD1 is a possible D gene (6 bases). The germline CDR1 and CDR2 sequences are SGHTA and FQGTGA. Trimming removed 5 bases from V and 5 bases from J, with 8 bases in between. This CDR3 contains 12 residues. CDR3 nucleotides: TGTGCCAGCAGCCCAGGGGAAGATACGCAGTATTTT. It is translated as CASSPGEDTQYF.

V is TRBV5-4 and J is TRBJ2-5, with TRBD2 as a possible D gene (5 bases). V was shortened by 0 bases and J by 2 bases, with 8 bases between the two germline ends. The CDR3 is 14 residues long. CDR1 is SGHNT, CDR2 YYREEE, per germline (reference sequence). The CDR3 region is CASSLVSVQETQYF. The DNA of the CDR3 is TGTGCCAGCAGCTTGGTTAGCGTACAAGAGACCCAGTACTTC.

The CDR3 sequence is CASSFSGNDEKLFF. CDR3 DNA: TGCGCCAGCAGCTTCTCAGGAAACGATGAAAAACTGTTTTTT. The chain carries TRBV5-1 and TRBJ1-4; D is ambiguous. Germline lookup yields CDR1 SGHRS and CDR2 YFSETQ. The CDR3 length is 14 residues. With 2 bases removed from V and 6 bases from J, the gap between germline ends came to 11 bases. The entire variable domain, with the rest obtained from reference TRBV5-1 and TRBJ1-4, is as follows: KAGVTQTPRYLIKTRGQQVTLSCSPISGHRSVSWYQQTPGQGLQFLFEYFSETQRNKGNFPGRFSGRQFSNSRSEMNVSTLELGDSALYLCASSFSGNDEKLFFGSGTQLSVL.